This entry lists 10 T cell receptor gamma chains sequenced from one sample in a study of gamma delta lymphoproliferative disorders and STAT genes. The receptor sequences were amplified from genomic DNA of peripheral blood mononuclear cells. TCRdb reanalyzed the multiplex PCR reads using CATT. The table shows about 4,100 gamma-chain clones, with around 6.5% occurring only once. The specimen sequenced was blood. These receptors were collected from a human donor in good health.

This clone is medium-sized in the sample. Additional DNA sequences in this sample encode the identical CDR3. The V call is TRGV8, the J call TRGJ1 or TRGJ2. No J segment appears in TCRdb, so it was assigned here by matching the sequence to germline. The CDR3 spans 11 residues. Germline values: CDR1 VENAVY, CDR2 YDSYNSRV. Trimming cost V 1 base and J 7 bases; bases outside gene matches: 1. CDR3 nucleotides: TGTGCCACCTGGGATAGATATAAGAAACTCTTT. Amino acids: CATWDRYKKLF.

This clone is labeled medium-sized. The J gene is TRGJ1 or TRGJ2, the V gene TRGV2. The J gene, left out of TCRdb, was set here by checking the DNA against germline. The V segment lost 1 base and the J segment 7 bases; nucleotides outside the gene matches: 4. In germline, CDR1 is EGSNGY, CDR2 YDSYNSKV. CDR3 length: 12 amino acids. The CDR3 coding sequence is TGTGCCACCTGGGACGGCAAATATAAGAAACTCTTT. Protein product: CATWDGKYKKLF.

In its sample, this clone ranks as medium-sized. This chain links TRGV2 with TRGJP2. The J gene, missing from TCRdb, was assigned here through DNA to germline matching. V gave up 0 bases and J gave up 1 base; unmatched junction bases: 5. The CDR3 is 16 amino acids. Germline CDR1 EGSNGY, CDR2 YDSYNSKV. The CDR3 bases are TGTGCCACCTGGGACGGGCGTTTTAGTAGTGATTGGATCAAGACGTTT. It specifies CATWDGRFSSDWIKTF.

This clone qualifies as medium-sized (0.01 to 0.1%). J is TRGJP1 and V is TRGV10. In the absence of a J gene in TCRdb, the DNA was matched to germline to assign it here. TRGV10 falls under the ORF class, with uncertain function. CDR3 length equals 13 residues. The CDR3 nucleotides read TGTGCCACTCCAGGGGGGGCTGGTTGGTTCAAGATATTT. Translating gives CATPGGAGWFKIF.

This clone rates as medium-sized. The limits of the CDR3 on the DNA are not certain, so only TCRdb's listed CDR3 is given. The V segment is TRGV11, and no J call was made. TRGV11 is labeled an ORF, and its function is uncertain. The CDR3 sequence runs 18 residues, both termini included. This CDR3 reads CTTVPAGLGSTTGWFKIF.

This clone was seen more than once but under ten times. V is TRGV9 and J is TRGJ1 or TRGJ2. As TCRdb names no J gene, one was assigned here on the basis of a DNA match to germline. Germline V gives CDR1 GITISATS, CDR2 ISYDGTV (reference sequence). The V segment lost 8 bases and the J segment 3 bases; nucleotides outside the gene matches: 10. The CDR3 is 13 amino acids. CDR3 region: CALSLTSYYKKLF. The CDR3 coding sequence is TGTGCCTTGTCCCTAACCTCTTATTATAAGAAACTCTTT.

This clone is medium-sized by share. The rearrangement joins TRGV10 to TRGJP1. Germline matching of the DNA provided the J gene here, since TCRdb leaves it blank. Being an ORF, TRGV10 has a function that is uncertain. The ends lost 8 bases at V and 4 bases at J; junction bases unmatched: 5. This CDR3 region has 13 residues. DNA of the CDR3: TGTGCTGCGTGGGACTACACTGGTTGGTTCAAGATATTT. This codes for CAAWDYTGWFKIF.

By sample share, this clone is medium-sized. This chain connects TRGV3 to TRGJP1. TCRdb is silent on the J gene; assignment here came from matching the DNA to germline. From germline, CDR1 is VTNTFY and CDR2 YDVSTARD (reference sequence). J lost 4 bases, V lost 1 base, and 3 bases had no gene match. This CDR3 contains 14 residues. The chain's CDR3 is CATWDRYTGWFKIF. CDR3 coding DNA: TGTGCCACCTGGGACAGATACACTGGTTGGTTCAAGATATTT.

This clone is medium-sized by share. The genes are TRGV2 and TRGJP2. Because TCRdb records no J gene, it was assigned here through a match of the DNA to germline. Germline V gene data show CDR1 as EGSNGY and CDR2 as YDSYNSKV. V lost 0 bases to trimming and J lost 11 bases; unmatched junction nucleotides: 9. This CDR3 has 14 amino acids. In DNA form, the CDR3 reads TGTGCCACCTGGGACGGGCAAAGTGTGTGGATCAAGACGTTT. This codes for CATWDGQSVWIKTF.

By share of the sample, this clone is medium-sized. The chain combines TRGV8 with TRGJ1 or TRGJ2. The J gene is not listed in TCRdb, so it was assigned here from a DNA match to germline. Per germline, CDR1 VENAVY and CDR2 YDSYNSRV. The CDR3 length is 13 residues. The trim removed 0 bases at V and 3 bases at J, leaving 2 bases unmatched. The CDR3 bases are TGTGCCACCTGGGATAGGTGTTATTATAAGAAACTCTTT. Encoded protein: CATWDRCYYKKLF.